This TCR beta chain was identified during a study of CD8 T cells in ankylosing spondylitis (dated by TCRdb to the late 2010s). For the wider study: T cell receptor beta repertoires were profiled in healthy donors and ankylosing spondylitis patients so that disease-linked TCR variants could be found. The full study cohort comprised around 25 ankylosing spondylitis patients and 85 to 120 healthy donors. Samples of peripheral blood were taken, and for ankylosing spondylitis patients, synovial fluid was collected as well. The research as a whole found: Blood from ankylosing spondylitis patients appeared to be characterized by a TCR beta motif composed of about eight highly homologous amino acid variants. Some motif variants were previously reported in synovial fluid and blood of reactive arthritis patients, suggesting common disease-initiation mechanisms. The disease-linked clones had a CD8+ phenotype and were found at relatively low frequencies in peripheral blood. Significant enrichment of the disease-linked clones was reported in matched synovial fluid samples from ankylosing spondylitis patients.

TCRdb shows the sequencer as Illumina HiSeq 2500. Quantitative 5'-RACE with molecular barcodes was the method used to prepare the TCR beta libraries. Processing in the source paper ran as follows. Disease-linked TCR variants were identified with a new computational method built on a probabilistic model of VDJ rearrangement. Starting from the raw public reads, TCRdb applied fastp trimming at Q25, assembled clones with MiXCR and retained in-frame beta chains. Identical CDR3 protein sequences are pooled into one entry, listed with their most common genes and DNA. Clone size and V and J calls follow TCRdb, not the original study. The sample table lists under 850,000 distinct CDR3 sequences, around 20% of them with a count of one. The ten largest clones represent over 15% of the sample. The CDR3 sequence holds 15 residues, the cysteine and phenylalanine included. Only CDR3 DNA is held: 45 bases, read in frame from base 1. Reading the germline V gene (reference sequence) gives CDR1 DFQATT and CDR2 SNEGSKA. Germline trimming amounts to 2 bases on V and 3 bases on J, with 8 as the count of junction bases outside the gene matches.

This clonotype was picked up a small number of times. The antigen it recognizes is unknown. No much larger clone exists at a distance of one base, and base qualities are not known. What was sequenced was blood, either unsorted or a sorted T cell fraction (not recorded which). This clonotype originated in a male donor with ankylosing spondylitis. The sequence links TRBV20-1 to TRBJ1-2; TRBD1 matches 8 bases in the middle. The DNA sequence is as follows: TGCAGTGCTAGACACGGGGCAGGGGGCTACTATGGCTACACCTTC. The translation is CSARHGAGGYYGYTF.